Sequencing of this T cell receptor (beta chain) was carried out in a study of CD8+ T cells in alopecia areata. About the study: Patients in the study were on tofacitinib for 6 to 18 months, then off it for 6 months.

cDNA serving as the sequencing template came from extracted, reverse transcribed RNA. The protocol was immunoSEQ multiplex PCR, while the TCRdb copy is restricted to in-frame clones and leaves out a portion. This sample has under 250,000 clones, with under 60% found just once. This clone rates as medium-sized. Antigen specificity is unknown. This same CDR3 is encoded by further DNA sequences in the sample. Study-wide results and caveats: Tofacitinib significantly brought down scalp clonality and expanded CD8+ clones among top 100. For lesional scalp, especially alopecia totalis/universalis, clonality was higher than in normal scalp.

Treatment reported: oral pan-JAK inhibitor, 5-10 mg twice daily. The sequence came from a human donor with alopecia areata. Sequences were derived from CD4+ T cells sorted from blood, sampled at week 4, from a patient treated with tofacitinib.

The CDR3 reads CASSLLRETQYF. The CDR3 bases are TGTGCCAGCAGCTTATTGAGAGAGACCCAGTACTTC. The V and J genes are TRBV7-9 and TRBJ2-5; D is undetermined. Trimming removed 2 bases at V and 4 bases at J, with 5 bases between. CDR3 length: 12 amino acids. Germline V gene sequence: CDR1 SEHNR, CDR2 FQNEAQ (reference sequence).